Presented here are 3 T cell receptor beta chains from one specimen sequenced in a study of regulatory T cells in long-lasting Graves disease. Time point indicated: newly diagnosed GD, antithyroid drugs for less than 3 months. RNA extracted from PBMCs served as the sequencing template. To make TCR beta libraries, researchers used iRepertoire HTBI primers and Arm-PCR of CDR3 regions. One entry per CDR3 protein, called by TCRdb with MiXCR from the multiplex PCR reads. This sample has hundreds of thousands of distinct CDR3 sequences, with roughly a sixth found just once. The source was peripheral blood mononuclear cells (PBMCs), collected at new diagnosis, from a patient treated with antithyroid drugs. The receptors here all came from a female donor with Graves disease.

This clonotype was counted ten times or more. The chain uses TRBV5-4 and TRBJ1-1; a weak D match, TRBD1 (5 bases). In germline, CDR1 is SGHNT, CDR2 YYREEE (reference sequence). The CDR3 totals 15 residues. The V end was cut by 4 bases, the J end by 3 bases, with 16 bases between. The CDR3 sequence: CASSPLTRGDTEAFF. The CDR3 nucleotides are TGTGCCAGCAGCCCCCTAACCCGGGGGGACACTGAAGCTTTCTTT.

The sample holds many counts of this clonotype. The V call is TRBV5-4, the J call TRBJ2-7; weak D call: TRBD2 (5 bases). The germline V and J ends were trimmed by 4 bases and 3 bases, with 14 bases remaining between them. Germline V CDR1 and CDR2: SGHNT, YYREEE (reference sequence). This CDR3 is built from 14 residues. CDR3 sequence reads: CASSAAPGIYEQYF. The CDR3 coding sequence is TGTGCCAGCAGCGCCGCGCCGGGGATCTACGAGCAGTACTTC. The full variable domain, completed using reference TRBV5-4 and TRBJ2-7, is ETGVTQSPTHLIKTRGQQVTLRCSSQSGHNTVSWYQQALGQGPQFIFQYYREEENGRGNFPPRFSGLQFPNYSSELNVNALELDDSALYLCASSAAPGIYEQYFGPGTRLTVT.

V gene TRBV11-2 combines with J gene TRBJ2-1, with D possibly TRBD1 on 5 matching bases. The germline CDR1 and CDR2 sequences are SGHAT and FQNNGV. The V end was cut by 3 bases, the J end by 4 bases, with 13 bases between. CDR3 length: 15 residues. CDR3 DNA sequence: TGTGCCAGCAGCTTTCGTGACAGAAAATACAATGAGCAGTTCTTC. Translating gives CASSFRDRKYNEQFF.